There are a few counts of the clone carrying this TCR beta chain. This entry is derived from a study of identical twins. In TCRdb, the 5' RACE reads were re-called with MiXCR into one record per CDR3 protein. The table records more than 400,000 distinct CDR3 sequences, roughly 15% of them present only once. The J segment lost 8 bases and the V segment lost 1 base, leaving 8 bases of the junction unmatched. This CDR3 has 17 amino acids. Germline-derived CDR1 and CDR2 are SEHNR and FQNEAQ (reference sequence). These sequences were also reported in another study, on yellow fever vaccine responses in identical twins.

The gene calls are TRBV7-9 and TRBJ1-4; 12 nucleotides line up with TRBD1. The source material was CD4+ T cells sorted from blood. The receptor was isolated from a woman between 18 and 29 years old in good health. This CDR3 is CASSLGDRGRSDEKLFF. The CDR3 nucleotides read TGTGCCAGCAGCTTAGGGGACAGGGGGCGATCGGACGAAAAACTGTTTTTT.